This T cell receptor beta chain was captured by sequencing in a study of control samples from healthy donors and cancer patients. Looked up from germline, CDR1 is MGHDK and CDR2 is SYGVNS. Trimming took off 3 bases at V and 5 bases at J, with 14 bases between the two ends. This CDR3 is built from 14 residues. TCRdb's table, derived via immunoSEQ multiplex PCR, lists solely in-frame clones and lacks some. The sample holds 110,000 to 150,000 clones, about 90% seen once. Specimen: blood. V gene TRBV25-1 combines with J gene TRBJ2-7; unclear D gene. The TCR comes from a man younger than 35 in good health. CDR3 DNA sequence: TGTGCCAGCAGTGACACCGGGCCCGGAGACGAGCAGTACTTC. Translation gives CASSDTGPGDEQYF.